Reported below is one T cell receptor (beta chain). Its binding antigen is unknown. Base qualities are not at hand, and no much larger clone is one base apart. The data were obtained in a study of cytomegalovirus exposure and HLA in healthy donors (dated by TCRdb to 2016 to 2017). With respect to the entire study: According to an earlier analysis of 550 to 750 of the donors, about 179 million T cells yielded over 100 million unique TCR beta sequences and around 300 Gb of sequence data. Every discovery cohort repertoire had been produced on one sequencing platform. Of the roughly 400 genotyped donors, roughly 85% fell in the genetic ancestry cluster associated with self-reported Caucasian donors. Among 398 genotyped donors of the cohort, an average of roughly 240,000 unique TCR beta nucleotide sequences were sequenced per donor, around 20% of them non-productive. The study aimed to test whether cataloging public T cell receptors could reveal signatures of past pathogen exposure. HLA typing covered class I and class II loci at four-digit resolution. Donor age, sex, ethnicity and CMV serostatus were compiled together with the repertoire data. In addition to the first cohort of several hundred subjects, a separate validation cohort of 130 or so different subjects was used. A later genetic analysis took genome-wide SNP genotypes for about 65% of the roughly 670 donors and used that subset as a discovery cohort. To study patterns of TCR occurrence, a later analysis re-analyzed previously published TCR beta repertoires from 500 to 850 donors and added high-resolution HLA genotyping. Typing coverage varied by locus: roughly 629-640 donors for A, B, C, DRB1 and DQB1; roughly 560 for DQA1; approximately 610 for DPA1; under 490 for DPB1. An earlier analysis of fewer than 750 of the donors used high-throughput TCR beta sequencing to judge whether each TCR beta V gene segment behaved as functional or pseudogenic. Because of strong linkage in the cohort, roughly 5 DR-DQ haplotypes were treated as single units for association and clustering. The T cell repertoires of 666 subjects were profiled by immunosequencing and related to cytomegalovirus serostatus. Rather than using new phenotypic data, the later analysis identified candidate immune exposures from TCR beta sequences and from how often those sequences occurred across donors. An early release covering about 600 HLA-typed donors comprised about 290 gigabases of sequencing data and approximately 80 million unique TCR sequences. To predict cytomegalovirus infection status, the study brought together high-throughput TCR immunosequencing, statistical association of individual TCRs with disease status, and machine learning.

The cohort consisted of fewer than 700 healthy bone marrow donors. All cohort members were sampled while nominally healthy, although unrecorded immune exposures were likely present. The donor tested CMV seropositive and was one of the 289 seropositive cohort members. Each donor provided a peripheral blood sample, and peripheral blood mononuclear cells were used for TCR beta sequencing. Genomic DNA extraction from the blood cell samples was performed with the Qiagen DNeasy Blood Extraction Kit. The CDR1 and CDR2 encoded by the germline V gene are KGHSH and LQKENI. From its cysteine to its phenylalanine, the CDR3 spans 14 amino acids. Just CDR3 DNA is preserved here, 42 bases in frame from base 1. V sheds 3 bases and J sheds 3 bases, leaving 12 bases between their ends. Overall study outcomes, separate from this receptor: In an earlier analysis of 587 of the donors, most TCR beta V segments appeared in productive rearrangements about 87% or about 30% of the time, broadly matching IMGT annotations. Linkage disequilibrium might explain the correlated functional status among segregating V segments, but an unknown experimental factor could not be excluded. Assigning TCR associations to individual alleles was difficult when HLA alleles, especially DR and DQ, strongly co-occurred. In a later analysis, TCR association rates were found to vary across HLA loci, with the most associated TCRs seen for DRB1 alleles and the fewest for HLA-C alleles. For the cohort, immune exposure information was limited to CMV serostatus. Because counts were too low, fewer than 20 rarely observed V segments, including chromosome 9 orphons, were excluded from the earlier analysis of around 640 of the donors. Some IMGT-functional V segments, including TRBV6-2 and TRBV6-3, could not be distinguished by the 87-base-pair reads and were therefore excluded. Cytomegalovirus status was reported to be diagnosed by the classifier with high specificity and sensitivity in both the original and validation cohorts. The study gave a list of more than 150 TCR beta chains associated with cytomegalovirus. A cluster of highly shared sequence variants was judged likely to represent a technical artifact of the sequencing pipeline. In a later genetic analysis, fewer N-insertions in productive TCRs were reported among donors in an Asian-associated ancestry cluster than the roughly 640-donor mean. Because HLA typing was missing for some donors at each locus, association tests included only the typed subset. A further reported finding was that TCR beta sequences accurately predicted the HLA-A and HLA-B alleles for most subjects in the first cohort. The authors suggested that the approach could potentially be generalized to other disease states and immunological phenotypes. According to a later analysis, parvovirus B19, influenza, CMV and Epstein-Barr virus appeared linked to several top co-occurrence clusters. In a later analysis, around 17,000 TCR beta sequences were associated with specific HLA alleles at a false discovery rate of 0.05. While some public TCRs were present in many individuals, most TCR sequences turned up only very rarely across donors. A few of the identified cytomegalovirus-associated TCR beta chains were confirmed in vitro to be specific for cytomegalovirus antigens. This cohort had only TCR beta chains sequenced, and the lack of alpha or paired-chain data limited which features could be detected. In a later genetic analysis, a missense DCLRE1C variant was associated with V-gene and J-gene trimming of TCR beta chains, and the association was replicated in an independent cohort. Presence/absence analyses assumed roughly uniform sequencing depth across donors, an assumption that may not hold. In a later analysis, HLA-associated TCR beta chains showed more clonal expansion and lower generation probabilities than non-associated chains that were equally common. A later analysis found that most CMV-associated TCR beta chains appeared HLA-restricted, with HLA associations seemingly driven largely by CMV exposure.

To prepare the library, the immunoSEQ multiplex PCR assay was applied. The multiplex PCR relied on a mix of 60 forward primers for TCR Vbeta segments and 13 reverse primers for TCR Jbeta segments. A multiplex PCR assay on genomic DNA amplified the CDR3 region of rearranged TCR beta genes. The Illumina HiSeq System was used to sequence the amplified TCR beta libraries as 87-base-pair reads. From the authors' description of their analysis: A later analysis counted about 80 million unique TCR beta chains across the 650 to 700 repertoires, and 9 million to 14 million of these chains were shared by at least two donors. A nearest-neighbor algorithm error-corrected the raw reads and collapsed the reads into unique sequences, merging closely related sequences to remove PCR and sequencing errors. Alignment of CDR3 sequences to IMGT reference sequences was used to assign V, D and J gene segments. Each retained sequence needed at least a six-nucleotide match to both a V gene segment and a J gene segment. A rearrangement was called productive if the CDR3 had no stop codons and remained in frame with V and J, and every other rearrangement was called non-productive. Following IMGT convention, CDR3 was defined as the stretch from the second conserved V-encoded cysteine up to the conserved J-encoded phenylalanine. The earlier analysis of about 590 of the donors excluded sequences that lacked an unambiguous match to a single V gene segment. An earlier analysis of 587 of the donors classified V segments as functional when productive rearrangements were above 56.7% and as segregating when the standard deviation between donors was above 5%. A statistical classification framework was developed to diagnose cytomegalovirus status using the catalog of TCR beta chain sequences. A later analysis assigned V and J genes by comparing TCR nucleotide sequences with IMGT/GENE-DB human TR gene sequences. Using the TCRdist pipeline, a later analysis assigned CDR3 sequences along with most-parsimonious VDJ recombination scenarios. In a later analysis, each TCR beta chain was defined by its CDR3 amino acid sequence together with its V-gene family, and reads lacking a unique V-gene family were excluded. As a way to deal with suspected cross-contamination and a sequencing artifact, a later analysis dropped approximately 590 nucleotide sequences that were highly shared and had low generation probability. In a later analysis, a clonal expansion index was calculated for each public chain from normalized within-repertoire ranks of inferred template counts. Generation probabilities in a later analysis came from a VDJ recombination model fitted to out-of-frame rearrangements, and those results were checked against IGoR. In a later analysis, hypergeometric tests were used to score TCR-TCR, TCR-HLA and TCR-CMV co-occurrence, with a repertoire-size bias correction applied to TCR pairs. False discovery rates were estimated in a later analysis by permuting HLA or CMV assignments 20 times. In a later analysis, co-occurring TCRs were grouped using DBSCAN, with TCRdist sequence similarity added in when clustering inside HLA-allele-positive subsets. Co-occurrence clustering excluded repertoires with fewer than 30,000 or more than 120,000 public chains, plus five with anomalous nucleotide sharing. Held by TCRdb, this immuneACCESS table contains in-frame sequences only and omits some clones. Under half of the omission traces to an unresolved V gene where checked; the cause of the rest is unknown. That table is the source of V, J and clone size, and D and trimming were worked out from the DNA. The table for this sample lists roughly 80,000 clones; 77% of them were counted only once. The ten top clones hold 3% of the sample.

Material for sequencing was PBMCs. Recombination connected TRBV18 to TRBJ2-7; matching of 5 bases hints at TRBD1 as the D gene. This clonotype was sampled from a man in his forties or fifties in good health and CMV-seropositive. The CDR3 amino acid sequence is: CASSPKDTNYEQYF. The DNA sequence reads TGTGCCAGCTCACCGAAGGACACAAACTACGAGCAGTACTTC.